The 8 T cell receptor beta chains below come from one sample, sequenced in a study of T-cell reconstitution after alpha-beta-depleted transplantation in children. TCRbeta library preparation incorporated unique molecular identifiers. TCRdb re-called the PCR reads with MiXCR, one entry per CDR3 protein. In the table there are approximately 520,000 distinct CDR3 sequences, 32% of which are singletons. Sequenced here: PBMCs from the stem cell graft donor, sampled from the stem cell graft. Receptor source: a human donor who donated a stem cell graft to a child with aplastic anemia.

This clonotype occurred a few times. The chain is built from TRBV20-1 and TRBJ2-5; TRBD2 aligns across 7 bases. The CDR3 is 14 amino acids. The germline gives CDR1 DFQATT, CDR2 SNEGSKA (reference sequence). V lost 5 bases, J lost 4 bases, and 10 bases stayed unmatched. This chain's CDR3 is CSAEEGGSTETQYF. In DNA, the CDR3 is TGCAGTGCTGAGGAGGGAGGGAGTACAGAGACCCAGTACTTC.

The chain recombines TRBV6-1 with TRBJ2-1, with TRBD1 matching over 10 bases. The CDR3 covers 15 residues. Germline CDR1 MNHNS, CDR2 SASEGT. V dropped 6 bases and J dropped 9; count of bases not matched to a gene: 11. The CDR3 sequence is CASSPDRGSLGEQFF. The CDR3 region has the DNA TGTGCCAGCAGCCCGGACAGGGGGTCACTAGGTGAGCAGTTCTTC.

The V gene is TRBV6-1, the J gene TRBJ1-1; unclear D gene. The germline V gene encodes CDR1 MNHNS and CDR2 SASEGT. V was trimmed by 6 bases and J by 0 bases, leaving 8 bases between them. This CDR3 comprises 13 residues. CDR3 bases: TGTGCCAGCAGATTGTTGGTGAACACTGAAGCTTTCTTT. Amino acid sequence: CASRLLVNTEAFF.

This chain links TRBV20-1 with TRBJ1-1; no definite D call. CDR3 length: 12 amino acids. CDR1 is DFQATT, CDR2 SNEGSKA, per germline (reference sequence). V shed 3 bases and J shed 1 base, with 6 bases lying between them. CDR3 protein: CSARATNTEAFF. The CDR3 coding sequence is TGCAGTGCTAGGGCAACGAACACTGAAGCTTTCTTT.

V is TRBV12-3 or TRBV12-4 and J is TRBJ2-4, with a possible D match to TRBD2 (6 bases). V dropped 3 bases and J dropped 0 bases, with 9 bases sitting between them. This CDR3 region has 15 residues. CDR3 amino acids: CASSFWREAKNIQYF. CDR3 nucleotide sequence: TGTGCCAGCAGTTTTTGGCGGGAAGCCAAAAACATTCAGTACTTC.

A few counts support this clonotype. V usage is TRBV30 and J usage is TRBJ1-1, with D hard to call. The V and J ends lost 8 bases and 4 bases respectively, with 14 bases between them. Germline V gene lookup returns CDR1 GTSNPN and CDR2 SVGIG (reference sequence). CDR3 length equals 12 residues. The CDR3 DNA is TGTGCCCGGGAGATCGGTTCCACTGAAGCTTTCTTT. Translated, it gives CAREIGSTEAFF. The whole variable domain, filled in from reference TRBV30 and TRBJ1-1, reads SQTIHQWPATLVQPVGSPLSLECTVEGTSNPNLYWYRQAAGRGLQLLFYSVGIGQISSEVPQNLSASRPQDRQFILSSKKLLLSDSGFYLCAREIGSTEAFFGQGTRLTVV.

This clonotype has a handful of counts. CDR3 sequence reads: CASSLVGQASDTQYF. CDR3 coding DNA: TGTGCCAGCAGCTTAGTGGGACAGGCCTCAGATACGCAGTATTTT. This chain links TRBV7-9 with TRBJ2-3; 8 nucleotides match TRBD1. This CDR3 is built from 15 residues. V was pared by 1 base and J by 4 bases, with 4 bases of the junction left unmatched. The germline V gene has CDR1 SEHNR and CDR2 FQNEAQ (reference sequence).

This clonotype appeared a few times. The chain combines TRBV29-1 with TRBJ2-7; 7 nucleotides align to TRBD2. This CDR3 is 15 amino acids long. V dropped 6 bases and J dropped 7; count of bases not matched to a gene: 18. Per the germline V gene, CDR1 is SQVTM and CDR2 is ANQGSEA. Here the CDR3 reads CSVGARDRLAIEQYF. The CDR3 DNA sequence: TGCAGCGTGGGCGCCCGCGACAGACTAGCAATTGAGCAGTACTTC.